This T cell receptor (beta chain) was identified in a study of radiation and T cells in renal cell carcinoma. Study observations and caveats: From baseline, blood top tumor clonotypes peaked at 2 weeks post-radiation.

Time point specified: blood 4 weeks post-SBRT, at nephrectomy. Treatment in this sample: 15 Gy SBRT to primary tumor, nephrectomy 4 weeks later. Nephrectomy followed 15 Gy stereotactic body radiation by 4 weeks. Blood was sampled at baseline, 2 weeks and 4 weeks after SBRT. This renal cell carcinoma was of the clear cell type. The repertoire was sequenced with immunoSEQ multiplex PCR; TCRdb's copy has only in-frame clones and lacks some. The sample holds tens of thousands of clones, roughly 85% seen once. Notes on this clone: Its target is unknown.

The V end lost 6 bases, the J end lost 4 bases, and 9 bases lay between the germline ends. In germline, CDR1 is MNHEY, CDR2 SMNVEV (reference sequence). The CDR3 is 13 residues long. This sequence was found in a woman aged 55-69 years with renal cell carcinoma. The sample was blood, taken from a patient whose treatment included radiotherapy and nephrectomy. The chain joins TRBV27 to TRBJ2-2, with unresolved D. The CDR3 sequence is CASRVYGTGELFF. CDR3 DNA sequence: TGTGCCAGCAGGGTTTATGGCACCGGGGAGCTGTTTTTT.